The entry that follows covers one T cell receptor beta chain sequence. Antigen specificity is unknown. Sequencing used immunoSEQ multiplex PCR; TCRdb keeps in-frame clones, though not all of them. Among some 50,000 clones listed, around 90% were seen once. This record belongs to a study of OX40 agonist ivuxolimab in advanced cancers. About the study: Dose-escalation patients' cancers were hepatocellular carcinoma, melanoma, renal cell or head and neck cancer. Partial responses were recorded for three patients, including one with hepatocellular carcinoma and two with cutaneous melanoma.

Study-wide findings and caveats: CD8+ T cells averaged more expanded clones than CD4+. Clonal expansion from baseline to week 6 occurred in both CD4+ and CD8+ T cells.

Germline V gives CDR1 LNHNV, CDR2 YYDKDF (reference sequence). This CDR3 is 15 amino acids long. Trimming took off 0 bases at V and 8 bases at J, with 13 bases between the two ends. This specimen was CD4+ or CD8+ T cells sorted from blood, taken in a trial of the OX40 agonist ivuxolimab. The chain recombines TRBV15 with TRBJ1-4; no firm D call. This clonotype originated in an adult with an advanced solid tumor such as melanoma, head and neck, liver or kidney cancer. The DNA for the CDR3 is TGTGCCACCAGCAGAGAAGGCCCCGGGAAGGAAAAACTGTTTTTT. Protein sequence: CATSREGPGKEKLFF.